These 25 T cell receptor beta chains came from one sample sequenced in a study of T cells after yellow fever vaccination. From the 5' RACE reads, TCRdb called clonotypes with MiXCR, one entry per CDR3 protein. The data hold about 220,000 distinct CDR3 sequences, with around 6.7% observed a single time. This material consisted of CD4+ T cells sorted from PBMCs, taken on the day of the yellow fever booster vaccination. Receptors were obtained from a man aged 25 to 40 who received the YFV17D yellow fever vaccine.

This clonotype was observed a handful of times. The chain employs TRBV7-2 and TRBJ2-7; the D call may be TRBD1 or TRBD2 (5 bases each). The CDR3 has 15 residues. Germline V CDR1 and CDR2: SGHTA, FQGNSA. Trimming removed 4 bases from V and 3 bases from J, with 16 bases in between. Here the CDR3 DNA reads TGTGCCAGCAGCTCGAGTGGGGGTGATTACTACGAGCAGTACTTC. It encodes CASSSSGGDYYEQYF.

The chain employs TRBV12-3 or TRBV12-4 and TRBJ2-7; 10 bases align to TRBD1. The CDR3 consists of 16 residues. Germline trimming cut 7 bases from V and 9 bases from J; bases unmatched to any gene: 18. CDR3 DNA sequence: TGTGCCAGCAACATCGCCGGGACAGGGGTTACGAGCGGGCAGTACTTC. Amino acids: CASNIAGTGVTSGQYF.

This clonotype was observed a handful of times. The V gene is TRBV29-1, the J gene TRBJ1-6; D not certain. V lost 4 bases to trimming and J lost 8 bases, with 12 bases between them. CDR1 is SQVTM and CDR2 is ANQGSEA in the germline V gene. This CDR3 contains 13 residues. The CDR3 reads CSVGMGADSPLHF. In DNA, the CDR3 is TGCAGCGTTGGGATGGGAGCTGATTCACCCCTCCACTTT.

This rearrangement joins TRBV7-8 to TRBJ2-1; TRBD2 agrees at 14 bases. In germline, CDR1 is SGHVS, CDR2 FQNEAQ. CDR3 length: 18 residues. Trimming removed 4 bases from V and 3 bases from J; junction bases left unmatched: 8. The CDR3: CASSSYKTSGRGYNEQFF. DNA for the CDR3: TGTGCCAGCAGCTCCTACAAGACTAGCGGGAGGGGCTACAATGAGCAGTTCTTC.

The chain combines TRBV19 with TRBJ2-7, with D uncertain. The ends were cut back, 3 bases at V and 0 bases at J, with 9 bases in the middle. Germline CDR1 LNHDA, CDR2 SQIVND (reference sequence). The CDR3 is 14 amino acids. The CDR3 DNA reads as TGTGCCAGTAGTATGAGTGGGTACTCCTACGAGCAGTACTTC. Its translation: CASSMSGYSYEQYF.

This clonotype came up a few times. This chain joins TRBV7-9 and TRBJ2-5; D gene uncertain. V lost 8 bases, J lost 5 bases, and 15 bases lay in between. CDR3 size: 13 residues. Per the germline V gene, CDR1 is SEHNR and CDR2 is FQNEAQ (reference sequence). This chain's CDR3 is CASGPGNGETQYF. DNA for the CDR3: TGTGCCAGCGGCCCAGGCAACGGGGAGACCCAGTACTTC.

The V call is TRBV6-5, the J call TRBJ1-2; no firm D call. V dropped 0 bases and J dropped 0 bases, with 11 bases sitting between them. CDR3 length: 16 residues. CDR1 MNHEY and CDR2 SVGAGI come from the germline V gene. The CDR3: CASSYSKANSNYGYTF. The CDR3 nucleotides read TGTGCCAGCAGTTACTCGAAGGCAAACTCTAACTATGGCTACACCTTC.

V gene TRBV3-1 combines with J gene TRBJ2-3; no clear D. V was clipped by 4 bases and J by 1 base, with 15 bases between them. The V gene's germline CDR1 is LGHDT and CDR2 YNNKEL (reference sequence). CDR3 length equals 16 residues. Written as DNA, the CDR3 is TGTGCCAGCAGCCCTTTTGGGGTCCGGGGCACAGATACGCAGTATTTT. Protein: CASSPFGVRGTDTQYF.

This clonotype was seen ten or more times. The chain employs TRBV24-1 and TRBJ2-5, with D perhaps TRBD2 (6 bases). CDR3 length: 14 residues. The V and J ends lost 5 bases and 1 base respectively, with 10 bases between them. Germline assignment: CDR1 KGHDR and CDR2 SFDVKD. CDR3 region: CATSASGPQETQYF. In nucleotides, the CDR3 is TGTGCCACCAGTGCGAGCGGGCCCCAAGAGACCCAGTACTTC.

The rearrangement joins TRBV24-1 to TRBJ2-1, with a weak D call TRBD2 (5 bases). The V end was cut by 2 bases, the J end by 7 bases, with 14 bases between. The CDR3 length is 15 residues. Germline-derived CDR1 and CDR2 are KGHDR and SFDVKD. CDR3 nucleotide sequence: TGTGCCACCAGTGATTCGCATACTCCGGGGAATGAGCAGTTCTTC. This gives the protein CATSDSHTPGNEQFF.

This chain uses TRBV7-2 with TRBJ2-2; D is tentatively TRBD1 or TRBD2 (5 bases each). The CDR3 runs 14 residues. Trimming removed 7 bases at V and 4 bases at J, with 13 bases between. Germline V gene sequence: CDR1 SGHTA, CDR2 FQGNSA. The CDR3 nucleotides are TGTGCCAGCACCCAGTTCGGGACCACCGGGGAGCTGTTTTTT. Amino acid sequence: CASTQFGTTGELFF.

The chain couples TRBV18 to TRBJ2-2; no reliable D call. Germline CDR1 and CDR2: KGHSH and LQKENI. Trimming stripped 4 bases from V and 2 bases from J, with 8 bases between. The CDR3 is made up of 14 amino acids. CDR3 protein: CASSQEGNTGELFF. The CDR3 DNA reads TGTGCCAGCTCACAGGAAGGAAACACCGGGGAGCTGTTTTTT.

In DNA form, the CDR3 reads TGTGCCATGGGCTTGGACCTGCTCTCCTACGAGCAGTACTTC. The encoded protein is CAMGLDLLSYEQYF. V is TRBV5-3 and J is TRBJ2-7; D remains unclear. TRBV5-3 is flagged as an ORF with uncertain function. The germline V and J ends were trimmed by 9 bases and 0 bases, with 16 bases remaining between them. This CDR3 comprises 14 residues.

This clonotype appeared a few times. The chain combines TRBV6-5 with TRBJ1-5, with TRBD1 matching over 9 bases. V lost 5 bases and J lost 5; bases outside the gene matches: 7. This CDR3 is built from 15 residues. Per germline, CDR1 MNHEY and CDR2 SVGAGI. The CDR3 sequence is CASSRDRVFDQPQHF. The CDR3 DNA is TGTGCCAGCAGTAGGGACAGGGTTTTTGATCAGCCCCAGCATTTT.

This clonotype was observed a few times. The V and J genes are TRBV7-2 and TRBJ2-3, with D tentatively TRBD1 (5 bases). Germline CDR1 is SGHTA and CDR2 is FQGNSA. The CDR3 sequence is 15 residues long. Trimming shortened V by 4 bases and J by 1 base, and 12 bases separated the two germline ends. The CDR3: CASSSGLTRTDTQYF. In DNA, the CDR3 is TGTGCCAGCAGCTCAGGGTTAACCCGCACAGATACGCAGTATTTT.

The chain links TRBV20-1 to TRBJ2-3, with D perhaps TRBD1 or TRBD2 (6 bases each). This CDR3 comprises 20 residues. Germline assignment: CDR1 DFQATT and CDR2 SNEGSKA (reference sequence). V was clipped by 4 bases and J by 2 bases, with 31 bases between them. CDR3 DNA: TGCAGTGCTACAGGACAGCCACTAATTAGGGGGGAGTTAATCACAGATACGCAGTATTTT. Translating gives CSATGQPLIRGELITDTQYF.

V and J are TRBV7-3 and TRBJ2-1; D could derive from TRBD1 or TRBD2 (5 bases each). Germline CDR1 SGHTA, CDR2 FQGTGA. The CDR3 covers 15 residues. With 1 base removed from V and 6 bases from J, the gap between germline ends came to 13 bases. The CDR3 region has the DNA TGTGCCAGCAGCTTAAGCCGGGACCGCATCAATGAGCAGTTCTTC. It specifies CASSLSRDRINEQFF.

This clonotype was recorded a few times. The chain joins TRBV18 to TRBJ2-7; 9 bases agree with TRBD1. The CDR3 is 15 residues long. V shed 0 bases and J 3 bases; nucleotides not matched to a gene: 3. The germline V gene has CDR1 KGHSH and CDR2 LQKENI. The CDR3 DNA follows: TGTGCCAGCTCACCACCTGACAGGGGGAACTACGAGCAGTACTTC. Amino acids: CASSPPDRGNYEQYF.

This chain joins TRBV2 and TRBJ2-3, with D unresolved. V lost 2 bases, J lost 2 bases, and 8 bases lay in between. Germline CDR1 reads SNHLY; CDR2 reads FYNNEI. This CDR3 is built from 14 residues. Here the CDR3 reads CASSESALTDTQYF. Here the CDR3 DNA reads TGTGCCAGCAGTGAATCAGCCCTCACAGATACGCAGTATTTT. Full variable domain (outside the CDR3, taken from reference TRBV2 and TRBJ2-3): EPEVTQTPSHQVTQMGQEVILRCVPISNHLYFYWYRQILGQKVEFLVSFYNNEISEKSEIFDDQFSVERPDGSNFTLKIRSTKLEDSAMYFCASSESALTDTQYFGPGTRLTVL.

This clonotype was counted a few times. V is TRBV7-2 and J is TRBJ1-5; TRBD1 agrees at 7 bases. Trimming removed 4 bases from V and 5 bases from J; junction bases left unmatched: 5. Germline V lookup: CDR1 SGHTA, CDR2 FQGNSA. This CDR3 has 14 amino acids. The CDR3 DNA sequence: TGTGCCAGCAGCTCGTCAGGGGGGTATCAGCCCCAGCATTTT. This encodes CASSSSGGYQPQHF.

This clonotype was counted a few times. The rearrangement uses TRBV20-1 and TRBJ2-1, with D perhaps TRBD2 (6 bases). Germline CDR1 reads DFQATT; CDR2 reads SNEGSKA (reference sequence). Trimming stripped 0 bases from V and 2 bases from J, with 8 bases between. The CDR3 runs to 14 residues. The CDR3, as DNA: TGCAGTGCTAGAGACCGACTAGCCTACAATGAGCAGTTCTTC. Translation gives CSARDRLAYNEQFF.

In this sample, this clonotype turned up many times. V usage is TRBV7-9 and J usage is TRBJ1-1; D unclear. The V end was cut by 5 bases, the J end by 0 bases, with 16 bases between. The CDR3 is made up of 16 amino acids. Germline V gene sequence: CDR1 SEHNR, CDR2 FQNEAQ (reference sequence). CDR3 nucleotides: TGTGCCAGCAGCCCCCGCCGCGGGTCCTTGAACACTGAAGCTTTCTTT. It is translated as CASSPRRGSLNTEAFF.

This clonotype was observed a handful of times. This chain uses TRBV19 with TRBJ2-5, with 8 bases that match TRBD1. The germline V gene has CDR1 LNHDA and CDR2 SQIVND (reference sequence). J was trimmed by 5 bases and V by 7 bases; bases with no gene match: 12. The CDR3 totals 15 residues. For the CDR3, the DNA is TGTGCCAGTACCTCCCGACAGGGGATGGGGGAGACCCAGTACTTC. Protein: CASTSRQGMGETQYF. Combining the CDR3 with reference TRBV19 and TRBJ2-5 gives the whole variable domain DGGITQSPKYLFRKEGQNVTLSCEQNLNHDAMYWYRQDPGQGLRLIYYSQIVNDFQKGDIAEGYSVSREKKESFPLTVTSAQKNPTAFYLCASTSRQGMGETQYFGPGTRLLVL.

This clonotype was recorded many times. The chain has TRBV5-1 and TRBJ2-3; 10 bases align to TRBD2. V was pared by 4 bases and J by 10 bases, with 12 bases of the junction left unmatched. The CDR3 has 15 residues. CDR1 is SGHRS, CDR2 YFSETQ, per germline. The CDR3, as DNA: TGCGCCAGCAGCCGACCGGGAGCTAGCGGGAGTTCGCAGTATTTT. Translation gives CASSRPGASGSSQYF.

This clonotype was seen at least ten times. The chain links TRBV10-3 to TRBJ2-7, with D maybe TRBD2 (6 bases). Germline CDR1 and CDR2: ENHRY and SYGVKD. Trimming took 10 bases from V and 5 from J, leaving 9 bases between them. This CDR3 region has 10 residues. This chain's CDR3 is CATPGDEQYF. DNA for the CDR3: TGTGCCACCCCGGGGGACGAGCAGTACTTC.